The 29 T cell receptor beta chains in this list originate from one sample, sequenced in a study of cytomegalovirus exposure and HLA in healthy donors. Use of 60 Vbeta and 13 Jbeta primers characterized the PCR. Method: immunoSEQ multiplex PCR; TCRdb's copy keeps in-frame clones and lacks some. This repertoire shows some 100,000 clones, about 80% found once; its top ten account for 4.1%. Sequenced input: PBMCs. All receptors come from a female donor in good health and CMV-seropositive.

This chain connects TRBV19 to TRBJ2-1, with no clear D. Per the germline V gene, CDR1 is LNHDA and CDR2 is SQIVND (reference sequence). Trimming shortened V by 1 base and J by 3 bases, and 4 bases separated the two germline ends. The CDR3 is 13 residues long. The CDR3 sequence is CASSIGGYNEQFF. The CDR3 nucleotides are TGTGCCAGTAGTATAGGAGGCTACAATGAGCAGTTCTTC.

As concerns this clone: A read error may account for a junction end that differs from germline. This chain links TRBV7-9 with TRBJ2-5; 10 bases match TRBD2. Germline lookup yields CDR1 SEHNR and CDR2 FQNEAQ (reference sequence). This CDR3 contains 16 residues. CDR3 in amino acids: CSSSLIGSGRWETQYF. The DNA for the CDR3 is TGTTCCAGCAGCTTAATTGGTAGCGGGAGGTGGGAGACCCAGTACTTC.

The chain is built from TRBV6-5 and TRBJ1-1, with D perhaps TRBD1 (5 bases). CDR3 length: 15 amino acids. Per the germline V gene, CDR1 is MNHEY and CDR2 is SVGAGI. V was pared by 6 bases and J by 5 bases, with 19 bases between. CDR3 sequence reads: CASSHRDPGGTEAFF. As DNA, the CDR3 is TGTGCCAGCAGCCACCGGGACCCCGGAGGGACTGAAGCTTTCTTT.

This clone was observed a handful of times. This rearrangement joins TRBV4-1 to TRBJ1-6, with D maybe TRBD1 (6 bases). V lost 0 bases and J 10 bases, leaving 13 bases between the germline ends. Germline CDR1 and CDR2: MGHRA and YSYEKL. This CDR3 comprises 15 residues. The CDR3 sequence is CASSQEGAGNSPLHF. The CDR3 nucleotides are TGCGCCAGCAGCCAAGAGGGGGCAGGGAACTCACCCCTCCACTTT.

The rearrangement links TRBV7-2 to TRBJ2-7; D perhaps matches TRBD1 (6 bases). This CDR3 spans 13 amino acids. Trimming pared 1 base from V and 3 bases from J, leaving 7 bases between. The germline gives CDR1 SGHTA, CDR2 FQGNSA. The CDR3 loop reads CASSLEGGYEQYF. CDR3 sequence (DNA): TGTGCCAGCAGCTTAGAAGGGGGCTACGAGCAGTACTTC.

Comments on this clone: One end of the junction fails to match germline, which may point to a read error. This specimen includes other DNA sequences encoding the same CDR3. The chain has TRBV5-1 and TRBJ2-6, with a tentative D call TRBD1 (5 bases). The CDR3 length is 15 residues. Germline V gene sequence: CDR1 SGHRS, CDR2 YFSETQ. CDR3 nucleotide sequence: TGCGCCAGCAGCTTGGGCAGCTCTGGGGCCAACGGCCTGACTTTC. Amino acids: CASSLGSSGANGLTF.

For this clone: A read error may account for a junction end that differs from germline. The J gene is TRBJ1-1, the V gene TRBV7-9; D call uncertain. Per the germline V gene, CDR1 is SEHNR and CDR2 is FQNEAQ (reference sequence). The CDR3 covers 16 residues. CDR3: CSSSLSRAGTNTEAFF. The CDR3 DNA reads as TGTTCCAGCAGCTTATCGCGGGCGGGAACGAACACTGAAGCTTTCTTT. The complete variable domain, with remaining parts taken from reference TRBV7-9 and TRBJ1-1, reads DTGVSQNPRHKITKRGQNVTFRCDPISEHNRLYWYRQTLGQGPEFLTYFQNEAQLEKSRLLSDRFSAERPKGSFSTLEIQRTEQGDSAMYLCSSSLSRAGTNTEAFFGQGTRLTVV.

This chain connects TRBV7-9 to TRBJ2-2, with D possibly TRBD1 on 5 matching bases. Germline V CDR1 and CDR2: SEHNR, FQNEAQ (reference sequence). The CDR3 sequence is 15 residues long. Trimming left V 5 bases short and J 4 bases short, with 14 bases between. The CDR3 reads CASSPRVSGTGELFF. CDR3 DNA: TGTGCCAGCAGCCCCAGGGTGTCGGGCACCGGGGAGCTGTTTTTT. The full variable domain, its missing parts supplied by reference TRBV7-9 and TRBJ2-2, is DTGVSQNPRHKITKRGQNVTFRCDPISEHNRLYWYRQTLGQGPEFLTYFQNEAQLEKSRLLSDRFSAERPKGSFSTLEIQRTEQGDSAMYLCASSPRVSGTGELFFGEGSRLTVL.

The chain links TRBV5-4 to TRBJ1-2; 9 bases map to TRBD1. The CDR3 spans 15 residues. J was trimmed by 5 bases and V by 4 bases; bases with no gene match: 9. Germline assignment: CDR1 SGHNT and CDR2 YYREEE (reference sequence). The CDR3 here is CASSPSTGGGYGYTF. The CDR3 coding sequence is TGTGCCAGCAGCCCATCCACAGGGGGCGGGTATGGCTACACCTTC.

The rearrangement uses TRBV30 and TRBJ1-1; D is unclear. The CDR3 has 15 amino acids. Trimming cost V 0 bases and J 2 bases, with 13 bases left between them. The germline V gene has CDR1 GTSNPN and CDR2 SVGIG (reference sequence). In DNA, the CDR3 is TGTGCCTGGAGTGTAGAGGGCGGCCAAAACACTGAAGCTTTCTTT. This codes for CAWSVEGGQNTEAFF.

This chain connects TRBV9 to TRBJ1-5; D possibly corresponds to TRBD1 (6 bases). V shed 3 bases and J shed 6 bases, with 13 bases lying between them. This CDR3 is built from 14 residues. The germline gives CDR1 SGDLS, CDR2 YYNGEE. The CDR3 DNA reads as TGTGCCAGCAGCGCTGGGGGACACAGTCAGCCCCAGCATTTT. The encoded protein is CASSAGGHSQPQHF.

Only a few counts were recorded for this clone. This chain uses TRBV18 with TRBJ2-3; D gene ambiguous. The CDR3 is 15 residues long. The V end lost 2 bases, the J end lost 1 base, and 10 bases lay between the germline ends. Germline CDR1 reads KGHSH; CDR2 reads LQKENI. CDR3 sequence (DNA): TGTGCCAGCTCACCAGAGTTCGCCGGCACAGATACGCAGTATTTT. Translating it yields CASSPEFAGTDTQYF. Full variable domain (missing parts from reference TRBV18 and TRBJ2-3): NAGVMQNPRHLVRRRGQEARLRCSPMKGHSHVYWYRQLPEEGLKFMVYLQKENIIDESGMPKERFSAEFPKEGPSILRIQQVVRGDSAAYFCASSPEFAGTDTQYFGPGTRLTVL.

The chain is built from TRBV25-1 and TRBJ2-1, with 8 bases aligning to TRBD2. The length of the CDR3 is 14 residues. The ends lost 5 bases at V and 7 bases at J; junction bases unmatched: 7. Germline assignment: CDR1 MGHDK and CDR2 SYGVNS. The CDR3, as DNA: TGTGCCAGCAGTATCTTAGCGGGGCTGAATGAGCAGTTCTTC. It encodes CASSILAGLNEQFF.

This rearrangement joins TRBV7-2 to TRBJ1-5; D is unclear. V gave up 0 bases and J gave up 4 bases, with 7 bases separating them. The CDR3 is 14 amino acids. CDR1 SGHTA and CDR2 FQGNSA come from the germline V gene. CDR3 sequence reads: CASSLAAPNQPQHF. As DNA, the CDR3 is TGTGCCAGCAGCTTAGCAGCCCCTAATCAGCCCCAGCATTTT. Variable domain in full (rest from reference TRBV7-2 and TRBJ1-5): GAGVSQSPSNKVTEKGKDVELRCDPISGHTALYWYRQSLGQGLEFLIYFQGNSAPDKSGLPSDRFSAERTGGSVSTLTIQRTQQEDSAVYLCASSLAAPNQPQHFGDGTRLSIL.

The V gene is TRBV2, the J gene TRBJ2-2; a possible D gene is TRBD2 (6 bases). V lost 4 bases, J lost 0 bases, and 9 bases lay in between. Germline V gives CDR1 SNHLY, CDR2 FYNNEI. This CDR3 has 15 amino acids. The CDR3 DNA is TGTGCCAGCAGTGGGAGGGAGGCGAACACCGGGGAGCTGTTTTTT. This sequence encodes CASSGREANTGELFF.

A word on this clone: The junction differs from germline at one of its ends, possibly a read error. The chain couples TRBV7-9 to TRBJ2-1, with D possibly matching TRBD1 (6 bases). This CDR3 region has 15 residues. CDR1 is SEHNR, CDR2 FQNEAQ, per germline (reference sequence). For the CDR3, the DNA is TGTTCCAGCAGCTCCCCGCTACGGGACACCGAGGAGCAGTTCTTC. Its protein is CSSSSPLRDTEEQFF.

V and J are TRBV6-4 and TRBJ1-1; D unclear. The germline V gene encodes CDR1 MRHNA and CDR2 SNTAGT. This CDR3 comprises 13 residues. V lost 7 bases and J lost 2, with 11 bases in between. CDR3 amino acids: CASTSDENTEAFF. The DNA for the CDR3 is TGTGCCAGCACTAGCGACGAAAACACTGAAGCTTTCTTT.

This chain links TRBV5-5 with TRBJ1-2, with D unclear. Germline V lookup: CDR1 SGHKS, CDR2 YYEKEE (reference sequence). The length of the CDR3 is 13 residues. Trimming shortened V by 0 bases and J by 8 bases, and 11 bases separated the two germline ends. The CDR3 spells CASSLGAAGGYTF. Here the CDR3 DNA reads TGTGCCAGCAGCTTGGGAGCAGCAGGCGGCTACACCTTC.

The V and J genes are TRBV7-9 and TRBJ2-5; D is ambiguous. The CDR3 consists of 10 residues. Trimming removed 10 bases from V and 0 bases from J, with 3 bases in between. The germline gives CDR1 SEHNR, CDR2 FQNEAQ (reference sequence). CDR3 in DNA: TGTGCCATAGACCAAGAGACCCAGTACTTC. Residues: CAIDQETQYF.

Only a few counts were recorded for this clone. This chain joins TRBV6-1 and TRBJ2-7; D gene ambiguous. Trimming cost V 7 bases and J 2 bases, with 9 bases left between them. This CDR3 comprises 12 residues. The V gene's germline CDR1 is MNHNS and CDR2 SASEGT. CDR3 in DNA: TGTGCCAGCATAGAGAGGCCCTACGAGCAGTACTTC. Protein: CASIERPYEQYF.

The chain uses TRBV18 and TRBJ2-2, with 9 bases that match TRBD2. The germline V gene has CDR1 KGHSH and CDR2 LQKENI. V trimming: 3 bases; J trimming: 7 bases; junction bases outside the gene matches: 9. The CDR3 loop spans 16 amino acids. The CDR3 DNA sequence: TGTGCCAGCTCACCTTATGGGACTAGCAGGAGCGGGGAGCTGTTTTTT. Translated, it gives CASSPYGTSRSGELFF.

This clone has just a few counts. This chain uses TRBV7-7 with TRBJ2-7; no clear D. This CDR3 comprises 15 residues. V was trimmed by 1 base and J by 0 bases, leaving 10 bases between them. CDR1 is SSHAT and CDR2 is FNYEAQ in the germline V gene (reference sequence). CDR3: CASSLGQASSYEQYF. In DNA, the CDR3 is TGTGCCAGCAGCTTAGGGCAGGCGAGCTCCTACGAGCAGTACTTC.

V is TRBV9 and J is TRBJ2-1; 11 bases line up with TRBD2. CDR3 length: 15 amino acids. Germline V lookup: CDR1 SGDLS, CDR2 YYNGEE. V lost 0 bases, J lost 9 bases, and 5 bases stayed unmatched. The CDR3 region is CASSVVLSGRGEQFF. The CDR3 DNA sequence: TGTGCCAGCAGCGTAGTCCTTAGCGGGAGGGGTGAGCAGTTCTTC.

This clone was detected only a few times. The chain uses TRBV4-2 and TRBJ2-7; weak D call: TRBD2 (6 bases). Germline lookup yields CDR1 LGHNA and CDR2 YNFKEQ. The CDR3 contains 14 residues. With 4 bases removed from V and 6 bases from J, the gap between germline ends came to 16 bases. CDR3 residues: CASSRAGLSSEQYF. DNA of the CDR3: TGTGCCAGCAGCCGGGCGGGGTTAAGCAGCGAGCAGTACTTC.

The chain joins TRBV30 to TRBJ2-1, with 11 bases aligning to TRBD2. Trimming took 3 bases from V and 3 from J; bases not matched to a gene: 4. Germline V CDR1 and CDR2: GTSNPN, SVGIG (reference sequence). The CDR3 loop spans 15 amino acids. The CDR3 spells CAWRSGTSGYNEQFF. The CDR3 region has the DNA TGTGCCTGGAGATCCGGGACTAGCGGCTACAATGAGCAGTTCTTC.

This rearrangement joins TRBV2 to TRBJ2-7; TRBD1 aligns across 8 bases. This CDR3 has 14 residues. Germline values: CDR1 SNHLY, CDR2 FYNNEI. The junction had 5 bases not matched to a gene; V was cut back by 7 bases and J by 0 bases. The CDR3 loop is CASIETGVSYEQYF. CDR3 DNA sequence: TGTGCCAGCATCGAGACAGGGGTCTCCTACGAGCAGTACTTC. The complete variable domain, with remaining parts taken from reference TRBV2 and TRBJ2-7, reads EPEVTQTPSHQVTQMGQEVILRCVPISNHLYFYWYRQILGQKVEFLVSFYNNEISEKSEIFDDQFSVERPDGSNFTLKIRSTKLEDSAMYFCASIETGVSYEQYFGPGTRLTVT.

The V and J genes are TRBV30 and TRBJ2-7; 7 nucleotides line up with TRBD2. CDR3 length: 13 residues. The junction had 8 bases not matched to a gene; V was cut back by 4 bases and J by 5 bases. Germline V lookup: CDR1 GTSNPN, CDR2 SVGIG (reference sequence). In DNA, the CDR3 is TGTGCCTGGAAACGGACTAGAGTCCACGAGCAGTACTTC. Amino acid sequence: CAWKRTRVHEQYF.

This chain joins TRBV19 and TRBJ2-7; possibly TRBD2 for D (6 bases). The CDR3 extends over 15 amino acids. V was pared by 6 bases and J by 2 bases, with 17 bases between. Per the germline V gene, CDR1 is LNHDA and CDR2 is SQIVND (reference sequence). The CDR3 loop reads CASSRETQTPYEQYF. CDR3 DNA sequence: TGTGCCAGTAGCCGGGAGACACAGACCCCCTACGAGCAGTACTTC.

CDR3 in DNA: TGTGCCAGCAGCCCGACTAGCGGGAGTCGTAATGAGCAGTTCTTC. It encodes CASSPTSGSRNEQFF. The V and J genes are TRBV7-7 and TRBJ2-1; 12 nucleotides align to TRBD2. The CDR3 consists of 15 residues. Germline CDR1 reads SSHAT; CDR2 reads FNYEAQ (reference sequence). Trimming at V came to 5 bases and at J to 7 bases, leaving 6 bases not matched to a gene.